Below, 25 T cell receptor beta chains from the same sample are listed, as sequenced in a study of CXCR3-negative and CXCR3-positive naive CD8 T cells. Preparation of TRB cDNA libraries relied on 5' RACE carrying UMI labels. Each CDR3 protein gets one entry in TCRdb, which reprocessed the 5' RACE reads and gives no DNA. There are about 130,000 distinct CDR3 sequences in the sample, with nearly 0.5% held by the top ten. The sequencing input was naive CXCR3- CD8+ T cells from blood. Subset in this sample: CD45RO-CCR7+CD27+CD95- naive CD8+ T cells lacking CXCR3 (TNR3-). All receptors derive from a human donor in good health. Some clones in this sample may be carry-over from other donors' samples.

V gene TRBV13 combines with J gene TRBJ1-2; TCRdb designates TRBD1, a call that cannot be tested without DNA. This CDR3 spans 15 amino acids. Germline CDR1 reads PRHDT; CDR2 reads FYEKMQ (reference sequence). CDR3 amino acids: CASSAPKGANYGYTF.

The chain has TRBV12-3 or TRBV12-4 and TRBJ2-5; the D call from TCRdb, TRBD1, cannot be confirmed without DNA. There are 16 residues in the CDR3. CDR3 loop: CASSLFLGQGYETQYF.

The CDR3 loop reads CASSQIGIYNEQFF. The rearrangement uses TRBV5-6 and TRBJ2-1; TCRdb reports TRBD1, a call that lacks DNA to check it against. Germline V gene sequence: CDR1 SGHDT, CDR2 YYEEEE. The CDR3 has 14 residues.

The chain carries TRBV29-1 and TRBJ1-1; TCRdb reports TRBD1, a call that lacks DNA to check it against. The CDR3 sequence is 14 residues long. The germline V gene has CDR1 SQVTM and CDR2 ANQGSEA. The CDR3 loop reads CSVGNPPYNTEAFF.

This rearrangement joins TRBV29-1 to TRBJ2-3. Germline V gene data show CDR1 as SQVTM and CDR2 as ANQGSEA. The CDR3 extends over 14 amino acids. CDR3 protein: CSVEGYRITDTQYF.

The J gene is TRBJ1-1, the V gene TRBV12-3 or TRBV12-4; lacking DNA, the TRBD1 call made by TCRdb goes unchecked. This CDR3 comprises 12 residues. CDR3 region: CASSPGLAEAFF.

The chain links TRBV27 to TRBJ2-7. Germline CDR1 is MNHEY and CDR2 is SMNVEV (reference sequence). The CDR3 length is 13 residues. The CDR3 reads CASSLSPPYEQYF.

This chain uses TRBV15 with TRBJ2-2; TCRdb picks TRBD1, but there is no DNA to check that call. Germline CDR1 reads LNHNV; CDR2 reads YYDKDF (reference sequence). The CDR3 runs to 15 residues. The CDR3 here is CANVWAGAPTGELFF.

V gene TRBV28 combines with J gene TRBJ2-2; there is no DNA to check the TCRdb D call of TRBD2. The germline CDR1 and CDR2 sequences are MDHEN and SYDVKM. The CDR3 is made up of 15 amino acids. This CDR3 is CASSLRLAGGGELFF.

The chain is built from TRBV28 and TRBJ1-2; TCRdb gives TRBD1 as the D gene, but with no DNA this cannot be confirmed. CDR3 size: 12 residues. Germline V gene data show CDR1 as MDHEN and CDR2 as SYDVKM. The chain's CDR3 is CASSLDRGGYTF.

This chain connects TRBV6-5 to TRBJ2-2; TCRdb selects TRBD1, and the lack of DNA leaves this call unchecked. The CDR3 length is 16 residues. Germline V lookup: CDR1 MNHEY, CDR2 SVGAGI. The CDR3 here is CASSYDRFANTGELFF.

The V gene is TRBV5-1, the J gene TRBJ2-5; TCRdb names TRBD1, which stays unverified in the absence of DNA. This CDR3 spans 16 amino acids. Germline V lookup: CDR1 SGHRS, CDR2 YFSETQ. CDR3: CASSNLGTGAQETQYF.

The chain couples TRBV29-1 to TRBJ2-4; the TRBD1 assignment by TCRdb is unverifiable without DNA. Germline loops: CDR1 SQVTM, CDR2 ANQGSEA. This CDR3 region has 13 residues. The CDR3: CSVRTTRENIQYF.

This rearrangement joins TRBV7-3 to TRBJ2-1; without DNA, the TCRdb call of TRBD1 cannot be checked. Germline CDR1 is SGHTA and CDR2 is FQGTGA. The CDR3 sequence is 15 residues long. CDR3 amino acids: CASSLPGGPLNEQFF.

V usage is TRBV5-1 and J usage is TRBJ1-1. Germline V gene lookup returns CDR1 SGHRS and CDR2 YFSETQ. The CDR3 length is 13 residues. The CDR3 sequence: CASSLGGSTEAFF.

The CDR3 sequence: CASSFQGANEQFF. The rearrangement joins TRBV28 to TRBJ2-1; TCRdb picks TRBD1, but there is no DNA to check that call. The V gene's germline CDR1 is MDHEN and CDR2 SYDVKM. The CDR3 is 13 residues long.

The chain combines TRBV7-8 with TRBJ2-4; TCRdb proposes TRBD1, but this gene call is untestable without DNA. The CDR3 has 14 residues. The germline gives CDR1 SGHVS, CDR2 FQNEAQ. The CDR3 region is CASSLRGHKNIQYF.

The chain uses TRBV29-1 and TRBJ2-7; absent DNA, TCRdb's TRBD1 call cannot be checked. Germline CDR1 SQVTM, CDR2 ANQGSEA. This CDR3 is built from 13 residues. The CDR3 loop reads CSVDADRGYEQYF.

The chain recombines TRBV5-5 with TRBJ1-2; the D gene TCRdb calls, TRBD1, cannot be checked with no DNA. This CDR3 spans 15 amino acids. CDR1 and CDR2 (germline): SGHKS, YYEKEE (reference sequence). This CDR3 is CASSHNGGGWDGYTF. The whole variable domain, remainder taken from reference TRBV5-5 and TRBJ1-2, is DAGVTQSPTHLIKTRGQQVTLRCSPISGHKSVSWYQQVLGQGPQFIFQYYEKEERGRGNFPDRFSARQFPNYSSELNVNALLLGDSALYLCASSHNGGGWDGYTFGSGTRLTVV.

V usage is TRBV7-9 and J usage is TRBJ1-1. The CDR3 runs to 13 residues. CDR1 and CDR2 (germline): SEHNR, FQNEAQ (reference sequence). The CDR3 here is CASSLDWGFEAFF.

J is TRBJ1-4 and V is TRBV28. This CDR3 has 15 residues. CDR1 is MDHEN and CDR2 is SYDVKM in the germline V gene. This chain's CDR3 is CASTFEGRGNEKLFF. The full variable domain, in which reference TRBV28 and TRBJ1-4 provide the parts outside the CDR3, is DVKVTQSSRYLVKRTGEKVFLECVQDMDHENMFWYRQDPGLGLRLIYFSYDVKMKEKGDIPEGYSVSREKKERFSLILESASTNQTSMYLCASTFEGRGNEKLFFGSGTQLSVL.

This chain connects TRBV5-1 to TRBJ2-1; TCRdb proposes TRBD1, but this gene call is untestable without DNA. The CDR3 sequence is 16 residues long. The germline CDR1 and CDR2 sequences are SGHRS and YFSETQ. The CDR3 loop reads CASSLSGAGDYNEQFF.

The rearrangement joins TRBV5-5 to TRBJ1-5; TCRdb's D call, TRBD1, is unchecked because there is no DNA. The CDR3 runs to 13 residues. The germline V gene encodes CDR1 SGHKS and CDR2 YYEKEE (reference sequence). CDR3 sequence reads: CASSLGQGQPQHF.

The chain's CDR3 is CASSPTDRYNEQFF. This sequence joins TRBV21-1 and TRBJ2-1; lacking DNA, the TRBD1 call made by TCRdb goes unchecked. TRBV21-1 is recorded as a pseudogene. The CDR3 loop spans 14 amino acids.

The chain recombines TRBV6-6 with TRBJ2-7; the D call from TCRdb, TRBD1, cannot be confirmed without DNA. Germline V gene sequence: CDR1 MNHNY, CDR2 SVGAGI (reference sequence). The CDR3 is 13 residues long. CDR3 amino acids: CASRPQGRYEQYF.